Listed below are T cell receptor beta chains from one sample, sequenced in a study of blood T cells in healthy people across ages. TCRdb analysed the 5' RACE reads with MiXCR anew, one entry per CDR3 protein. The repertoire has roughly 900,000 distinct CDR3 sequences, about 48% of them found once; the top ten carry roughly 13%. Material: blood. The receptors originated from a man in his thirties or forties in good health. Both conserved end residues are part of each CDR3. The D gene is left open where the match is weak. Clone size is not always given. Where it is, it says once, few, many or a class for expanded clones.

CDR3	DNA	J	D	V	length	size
CASSPRDGSSYEQYF	TGTGCCAGCAGTCCCAGGGACGGGAGCTCCTACGAGCAGTACTTC	TRBJ2-7	NA	TRBV6-6	15	few
CASSRGQGIIYGYTF	TGCGCCAGCAGCAGGGGACAGGGGATTATCTATGGCTACACCTTC	TRBJ1-2	TRBD1	TRBV5-1	15	few
CASSQQHNEKLFF	TGCGCCAGCAGCCAGCAGCATAATGAAAAACTGTTTTTT	TRBJ1-4	NA	TRBV5-1	13	few
CASSQEGRQGYGYTF	TGCGCCAGCAGCCAAGAGGGGAGACAGGGGTACGGCTACACCTTC	TRBJ1-2	TRBD1	TRBV4-1	15	few
CASSLGGGALDEQFF	TGTGCCAGCAGCTTAGGAGGGGGCGCTTTGGATGAGCAGTTCTTC	TRBJ2-1	TRBD1	TRBV7-2	15	NA
CASGGWSSYEQYF	TGTGCCAGCGGCGGGTGGTCCTCCTACGAGCAGTACTTC	TRBJ2-7	NA	TRBV6-2/TRBV6-3	13	NA
CASSSLGQVLYGYTF	TGTGCCAGCAGTTCCCTGGGACAGGTTCTTTATGGCTACACCTTC	TRBJ1-2	TRBD1	TRBV27	15	few
CASSQGGGHTSNYGYTF	TGCGCCAGCAGCCAAGGAGGGGGGCATACTTCTAACTATGGCTACACCTTC	TRBJ1-2	NA	TRBV4-3	17	many
CATSRDSAGAYGYTF	TGTGCCACCAGCAGAGATTCGGCAGGGGCCTATGGCTACACCTTC	TRBJ1-2	NA	TRBV15	15	NA
CASRPTGLTYEQYF	TGTGCCAGTAGACCTACAGGCTTAACCTACGAGCAGTACTTC	TRBJ2-7	NA	TRBV19	14	NA
CASSTSGGYPGEQYF	TGTGCCAGTAGTACCTCTGGGGGGTATCCTGGCGAGCAGTACTTC	TRBJ2-7	NA	TRBV19	15	NA
CSGVGGHTGELFF	TGCAGCGGTGTTGGGGGCCACACCGGGGAGCTGTTTTTT	TRBJ2-2	NA	TRBV29-1	13	few
CASSQGTSGETSTDTQYF	TGCGCCAGCAGCCAGGGGACTAGCGGGGAAACTAGCACAGATACGCAGTATTTT	TRBJ2-3	TRBD2	TRBV5-1	18	once
CASSFMPYNEQFF	TGTGCCAGCAGCTTTATGCCCTACAATGAGCAGTTCTTC	TRBJ2-1	NA	TRBV7-2	13	few
CASSEFRGTEQYF	TGTGCCAGCAGTGAATTTCGGGGGACGGAGCAGTACTTC	TRBJ2-7	NA	TRBV25-1	13	NA
CTTSQGVQYF	TGTACCACCTCACAGGGGGTTCAGTATTTT	TRBJ2-3	TRBD1	TRBV7-2	10	NA
CASSLWNRGTSTDTQYF	TGTGCCAGCAGCTTATGGAACAGGGGGACTAGCACAGATACGCAGTATTTT	TRBJ2-3	TRBD1	TRBV7-6	17	NA
CASSLSQNNEQFF	TGTGCCAGCAGTTTAAGCCAAAACAATGAGCAGTTCTTC	TRBJ2-1	NA	TRBV28	13	few
CASSRSGRGTLTDTQYF	TGTGCCAGCAGTCGATCTGGGAGGGGGACATTGACAGATACGCAGTATTTT	TRBJ2-3	NA	TRBV6-1	17	NA
CSVEGGRTDTQYF	TGCAGCGTTGAGGGGGGGCGCACAGATACGCAGTATTTT	TRBJ2-3	NA	TRBV29-1	13	NA
CASSFQPGTVSNQPQHF	TGTGCCAGCAGCTTCCAACCCGGGACAGTTAGCAATCAGCCCCAGCATTTT	TRBJ1-5	TRBD1	TRBV11-2	17	few
CSARSNFKFTSDTQYF	TGCAGTGCTAGATCAAACTTCAAATTTACCTCAGATACGCAGTATTTT	TRBJ2-3	NA	TRBV20-1	16	NA